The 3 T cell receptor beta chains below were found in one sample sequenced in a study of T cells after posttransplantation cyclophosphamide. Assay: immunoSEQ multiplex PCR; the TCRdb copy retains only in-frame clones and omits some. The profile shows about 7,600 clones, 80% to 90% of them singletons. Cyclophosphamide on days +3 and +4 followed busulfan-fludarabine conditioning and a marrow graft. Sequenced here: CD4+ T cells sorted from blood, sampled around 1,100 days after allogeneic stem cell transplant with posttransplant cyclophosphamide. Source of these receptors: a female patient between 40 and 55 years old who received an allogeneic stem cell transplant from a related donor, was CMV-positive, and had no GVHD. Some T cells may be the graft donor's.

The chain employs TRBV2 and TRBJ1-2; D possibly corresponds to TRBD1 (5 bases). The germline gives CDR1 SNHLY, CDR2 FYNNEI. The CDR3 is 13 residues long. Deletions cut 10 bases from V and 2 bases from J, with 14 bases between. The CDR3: CATMEGTNYGYTF. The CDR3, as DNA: TGTGCCACCATGGAGGGGACCAACTATGGCTACACCTTC. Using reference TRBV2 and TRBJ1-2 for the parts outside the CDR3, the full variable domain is EPEVTQTPSHQVTQMGQEVILRCVPISNHLYFYWYRQILGQKVEFLVSFYNNEISEKSEIFDDQFSVERPDGSNFTLKIRSTKLEDSAMYFCATMEGTNYGYTFGSGTRLTVV.

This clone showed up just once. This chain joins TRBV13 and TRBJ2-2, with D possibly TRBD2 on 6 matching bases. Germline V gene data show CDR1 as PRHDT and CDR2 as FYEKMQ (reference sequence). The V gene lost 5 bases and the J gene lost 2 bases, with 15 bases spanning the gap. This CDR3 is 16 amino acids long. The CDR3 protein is CASSPTGLPNTGELFF. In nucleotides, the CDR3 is TGTGCCAGCAGCCCTACGGGACTTCCCAACACCGGGGAGCTGTTTTTT.

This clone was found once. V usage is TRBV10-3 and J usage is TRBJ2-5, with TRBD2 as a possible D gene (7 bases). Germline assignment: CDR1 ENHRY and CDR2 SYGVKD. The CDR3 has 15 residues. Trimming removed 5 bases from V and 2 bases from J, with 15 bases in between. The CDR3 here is CAISRRGGGQETQYF. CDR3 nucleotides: TGTGCCATCAGTCGGAGGGGGGGAGGGCAAGAGACCCAGTACTTC.